This TCR beta chain was captured by sequencing in a study of blood T cells in healthy people across ages (dated by TCRdb to between 2014 and 2017). About the full investigation: In model experiments, roughly one uniquely barcoded TCR beta cDNA molecule per two T cells was captured by template switching. Donors of different ages were randomly distributed across sequencing lanes to avoid experimental bias. To track age-related changes in TCR beta repertoire diversity, the study relied on deep sequencing normalized with unique cDNA molecular identifiers. The donors were split into four age groups: young (average 16 years), middle-aged (more than 35), aged (approximately 59) and long-lived (about 74). Using the same blood draw, the study looked at two additional independent replicas of 1 million unique cDNA reads for two donors, one aged 18 to 30 and the other aged 80 or older. What the authors observed across the whole study: Because profiling used bulk unsorted PBMCs, naive and antigen-experienced compartments could not be compared conclusively. Observed TCR beta diversity per million T cells fell roughly linearly with age, and a significant reduction was already apparent by age around 40. Total diversity estimates from one million sequenced T cells were considered lower bounds and underestimates. There was a strong correlation between observed TCR beta diversity and the percentage of naive T cells measured by flow cytometry. Compared with the aged group, more naive CD4+ T cells, fewer expanded clones and increased TCR diversity were shown by the long-lived group, suggesting age selection. Because the CMV infection status of the donors was unknown, age-related changes in expanded clonotypes may potentially have been confounded.

Based on the germline V gene, the CDR1 and CDR2 sequences are SNHLY and FYNNEI. Deletion took 11 bases off V and 2 bases off J, with a span of 13 bases between the germline ends. Taken from cysteine to phenylalanine, the CDR3 has 13 residues. Only the CDR3 part of the read is kept: 39 bases, read in frame from the first base. This clonotype was observed a few times. Its antigen remains undetermined. Base qualities are not recorded, but no much larger clone differs from it by a single base. Donors were 35 to 40 systemically healthy Caucasian individuals from Russia aged about 6 to 100 years. Each donor gave about 9.2 milliliters of peripheral blood, drawn into EDTA-treated Vacutainer tubes. PBMCs were isolated by Ficoll-Paque density-gradient centrifugation, with at least 7 million obtained per sample. Trizol reagent was used to extract total RNA from the PBMCs, yielding at least 6 micrograms per sample. Naive CD45RAhigh/CD27high T cell percentages were measured by flow cytometry on a PBMC aliquot from every donor.

Libraries were made using 5' RACE. Sequencing took place on an Illumina HiSeq 2500. A second PCR of roughly 7 to 11 cycles was run with a J-beta primer mix and a sample-barcoded 5' primer. Each TCR beta cDNA molecule received a unique molecular identifier from a template-switch 5' adaptor carrying 12 random nucleotides. At least 2.5 million CDR3-containing paired-end reads were obtained from each sample. All of the RNA was converted into first-strand cDNA using the Mint cDNA synthesis kit, with a TRBC-specific oligonucleotide serving as the primer. Following uracil-DNA glycosylase treatment, a first 18-cycle PCR with universal primers M1SS and BC2_uni_R was performed on all cDNA. Concerning the study's data processing: For normalization, 1 million high-quality reads were randomly selected from each sample, with every read carrying a distinct molecular identifier. Instead of being binned into consensus sequences, reads with shared molecular identifiers were discarded. MiTCR, with a Q25 quality threshold and the strictest error-elimination algorithm, was used for CDR3 identification, clonotype clustering and error correction. A nonparametric unseen species model with Euler transformation was used to estimate lower-bound total TCR beta diversity. The raw public reads went through TCRdb reprocessing: fastp at Q25, MiXCR clone calling, in-frame beta chains kept. Rows with a matching CDR3 protein are joined into one entry that keeps the most common DNA and genes. TCRdb's processing, not the authors', yielded these V and J calls. Present in this sample are approximately 880,000 distinct CDR3 sequences, under 50% of which were seen just once. The top ten hold around 15% of the sample.

Recombination joined TRBV2 with TRBJ1-5; the D gene is perhaps TRBD1, on 6 matching bases. The specimen was blood. This sequence was found in a man aged 25-45 years in good health. Here is the DNA: TGTGCCTGCACCAGGGGTGGCAATCAGCCCCAGCATTTT. Its translation is CACTRGGNQPQHF.